The clone carrying this TCR beta chain was counted once. No antigen is known for it. The data derive from a study of shared clonotypes between healthy human individuals. General study findings and limits: Across subsets, estimated richness was generally greater for naive than for memory populations. Few donors limited the genetic and exposure-history diversity represented.

It was into CD45RA+ naive and CD45RA-negative memory subsets that the CD4+ cells were split. The V end lost 4 bases, the J end lost 4 bases, and 10 bases lay between the germline ends. Germline loops: CDR1 SNHLY, CDR2 FYNNEI. The CDR3 has 14 amino acids. Generated by immunoSEQ multiplex PCR, the TCRdb table keeps only in-frame clones and is missing some. The sample includes fewer than 3 million clones, just under 95% of them seen just once. The chain uses TRBV2 and TRBJ1-4; the D gene is possibly TRBD1 (6 bases). The sample consisted of naive CD4+ T cells from PBMCs. The subset: CD45RA+ positively selected. This TCR derives from a man between 18 and 29 years old in good health. Some clones in this sample may be carry-over from other donors' samples. This CDR3 reads CASSVQGVNEKLFF. The CDR3 coding sequence is TGTGCCAGCAGTGTACAGGGAGTTAATGAAAAACTGTTTTTT.